A single sample is the source of the 8 T cell receptor beta chains below, sequenced in a study of T cell changes during pregnancy in multiple sclerosis. Assay used: immunoSEQ multiplex PCR; TCRdb lists only in-frame clones, some missing. Among some 64,000 clones listed, around nine tenths were seen once. This specimen was peripheral blood, taken in the first trimester of pregnancy. Receptors were obtained from a female donor in good health, enrolled as a control in a pregnancy study.

The rearrangement uses TRBV18 and TRBJ1-3; D remains ambiguous. Germline V gene lookup returns CDR1 KGHSH and CDR2 LQKENI. Trimming cost V 6 bases and J 2 bases, with 14 bases left between them. The CDR3 covers 15 residues. The CDR3 DNA is TGTGCCAGCTCTCAATCCGCGGCCGCTGGAAACACCATATATTTT. This translates into CASSQSAAAGNTIYF.

This clone was found once. This chain joins TRBV1 and TRBJ1-1. TRBV1 counts as a pseudogene. This CDR3 contains 10 residues. In nucleotides, the CDR3 is TGCACCAGCAGCCAAGACGTAGCTTTCTTT. Translating it yields CTSSQDVAFF.

The genes are TRBV7-3 and TRBJ2-5, with D unresolved. V shed 2 bases and J shed 2 bases, with 15 bases lying between them. CDR1 is SGHTA and CDR2 is FQGTGA in the germline V gene. The CDR3 sequence is 16 residues long. The CDR3 DNA reads TGTGCCAGCAGCTTACAGCCTGGGTTACTACAAGAGACCCAGTACTTC. Protein sequence: CASSLQPGLLQETQYF.

This chain joins TRBV6-4 and TRBJ2-3; 8 nucleotides line up with TRBD2. CDR1 is MRHNA, CDR2 SNTAGT, per germline. CDR3 length equals 14 residues. Germline trimming cut 5 bases from V and 5 bases from J; bases unmatched to any gene: 6. The CDR3: CASSSGGSQDTQYF. CDR3 nucleotides: TGTGCCAGCAGTAGCGGGGGTTCCCAAGATACGCAGTATTTT.

J is TRBJ1-5 and V is TRBV7-8; 9 nucleotides agree with TRBD1. The CDR3 has 16 amino acids. V lost 3 bases, J lost 9 bases, and 12 bases stayed unmatched. Germline loops: CDR1 SGHVS, CDR2 FQNEAQ. The CDR3, as DNA: TGTGCCAGCAGCTTGCAACTGGGACAGGGAAAATCGCCCCAGCATTTT. Translation: CASSLQLGQGKSPQHF.

The rearrangement links TRBV5-1 to TRBJ2-1; 15 bases align to TRBD2. The CDR3 has 18 amino acids. The V gene end was trimmed by 0 bases and the J gene end by 2 bases; junction bases not matched to a gene: 3. Germline values: CDR1 SGHRS, CDR2 YFSETQ. DNA of the CDR3: TGCGCCAGCAGCTTGGGGACTAGCGGGAGGGCCACCTACAATGAGCAGTTCTTC. This encodes CASSLGTSGRATYNEQFF.

The chain joins TRBV2 to TRBJ2-6; D remains ambiguous. The length of the CDR3 is 15 residues. Germline CDR1 and CDR2: SNHLY and FYNNEI. V was cut by 7 bases and J by 0 bases, with 10 bases left in between. CDR3 residues: CASTQAHSGANVLTF. CDR3 DNA: TGTGCCAGCACCCAGGCCCACTCTGGGGCCAACGTCCTGACTTTC.

The gene calls are TRBV21-1 and TRBJ1-3; the D call TRBD1 from the table was never checked on the DNA. TRBV21-1 is termed a pseudogene. The CDR3 loop spans 18 amino acids. CDR3 DNA: TGTGCCAGCTTACCAGGACAGGGGGCCAAAAACTCTGGAAACACCATATATTTT. This sequence encodes CASLPGQGAKNSGNTIYF.